This entry describes one T cell receptor beta chain. These data originate in a study of blood T cell repertoires in COVID-19. Study as a whole: Acute and convalescent COVID-19 samples came from the United States, Italy and Spain. Sample material is recorded as cDNA or gDNA derived from T cells, B-cell-depleted T cells, or PBMCs.

The CDR3 is 17 residues long. Germline CDR1 SGHTA, CDR2 FQGNSA. V lost 2 bases to trimming and J lost 2 bases; unmatched junction nucleotides: 8. In the original processing: Estimates of nucleated cell counts were drawn from the amplification of reference gene primers. Measured with immunoSEQ multiplex PCR; TCRdb has only the in-frame clones, and not every one. That table furnishes V, J and clone size, whereas the DNA furnished D and trimming. The repertoire consists of roughly 42,000 clones, with about 85% occurring once and the leading ten covering approximately 12%. Specimen: peripheral blood. This clonotype originated in a human donor in a cohort sampled during active COVID-19. The chain recombines TRBV7-2 with TRBJ2-3, with 9 bases lining up with TRBD2. CDR3 amino acids: CASSLRRGGGATDTQYF. The CDR3 coding sequence is TGTGCCAGCAGCTTACGACGGGGCGGGGGGGCCACAGATACGCAGTATTTT.